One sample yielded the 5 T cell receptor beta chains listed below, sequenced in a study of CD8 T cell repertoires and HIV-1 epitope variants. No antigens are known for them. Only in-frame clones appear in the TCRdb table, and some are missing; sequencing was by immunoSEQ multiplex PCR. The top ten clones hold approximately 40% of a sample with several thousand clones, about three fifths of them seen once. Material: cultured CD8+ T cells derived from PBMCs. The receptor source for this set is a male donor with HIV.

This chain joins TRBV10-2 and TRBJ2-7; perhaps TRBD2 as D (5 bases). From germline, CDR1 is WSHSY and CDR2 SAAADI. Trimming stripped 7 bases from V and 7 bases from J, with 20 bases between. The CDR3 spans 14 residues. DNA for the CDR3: TGCGCCAGCACTGTCACTGGACGGACTGGAGAGCAGTACTTC. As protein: CASTVTGRTGEQYF.

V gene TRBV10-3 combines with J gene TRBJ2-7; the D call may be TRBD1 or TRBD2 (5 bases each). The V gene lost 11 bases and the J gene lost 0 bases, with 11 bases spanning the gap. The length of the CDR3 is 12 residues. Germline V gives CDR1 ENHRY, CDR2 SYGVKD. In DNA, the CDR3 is TGTGCCCCTCGAGGGGTCTCCTACGAGCAGTACTTC. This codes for CAPRGVSYEQYF.

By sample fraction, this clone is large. Here the CDR3 reads CASSSQETNYGYTF. As DNA, the CDR3 is TGCGCCAGCAGCTCGCAGGAGACTAACTATGGCTACACCTTC. The V call is TRBV5-1, the J call TRBJ1-2; no clear D. The CDR3 extends over 14 amino acids. Germline loops: CDR1 SGHRS, CDR2 YFSETQ. V was pared by 3 bases and J by 0 bases, with 9 bases between.

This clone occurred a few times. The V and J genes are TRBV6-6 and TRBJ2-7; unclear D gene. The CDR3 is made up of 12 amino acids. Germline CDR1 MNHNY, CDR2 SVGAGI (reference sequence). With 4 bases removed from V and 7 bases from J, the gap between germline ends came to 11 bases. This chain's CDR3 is CASSSPGREQYF. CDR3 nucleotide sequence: TGTGCCAGCAGTTCTCCGGGTAGGGAGCAGTACTTC.

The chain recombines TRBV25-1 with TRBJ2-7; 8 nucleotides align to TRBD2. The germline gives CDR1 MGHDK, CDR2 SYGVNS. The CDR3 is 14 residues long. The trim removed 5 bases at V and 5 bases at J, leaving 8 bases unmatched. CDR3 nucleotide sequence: TGTGCCAGCAGTAACCCCGGGACTAGGAACGAGCAGTACTTC. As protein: CASSNPGTRNEQYF.